These 18 T cell receptor beta chains were sequenced from one sample in a study of cytomegalovirus exposure and HLA in healthy donors. The PCR ran on 60 Vbeta and 13 Jbeta primers. Some clones are missing from TCRdb's copy, which holds only in-frame ones; the method was immunoSEQ multiplex PCR. Of 140,000 or so clones detected, roughly 72% appear once; the ten largest clones hold about 2%. Sequencing was performed on PBMCs. The origin of the receptors is a middle-aged man in good health and CMV-seronegative.

This clone was picked up a small number of times. This chain uses TRBV18 with TRBJ1-5; weak D call: TRBD1 (5 bases). Germline CDR1 and CDR2: KGHSH and LQKENI. V lost 2 bases, J lost 5 bases, and 7 bases lay in between. The CDR3 runs 13 residues. The CDR3 nucleotides read TGTGCCAGCTCACCAGGACAACATCAGCCCCAGCATTTT. Translating it yields CASSPGQHQPQHF.

The V and J genes are TRBV7-9 and TRBJ2-7, with a possible D match to TRBD2 (6 bases). Trimming left V 5 bases short and J 4 bases short, with 15 bases between. Germline V gene data show CDR1 as SEHNR and CDR2 as FQNEAQ (reference sequence). There are 14 residues in the CDR3. The CDR3 spells CASSTTAGLYEQYF. DNA of the CDR3: TGTGCCAGCAGCACCACCGCGGGGCTGTACGAGCAGTACTTC.

The chain is built from TRBV7-8 and TRBJ1-6; D is possibly TRBD1 (6 bases). The V end lost 5 bases, the J end lost 11 bases, and 16 bases lay between the germline ends. CDR3 length equals 14 residues. From germline, CDR1 is SGHVS and CDR2 FQNEAQ. The CDR3 is CASSLRTATTPLHF. The CDR3 nucleotides are TGTGCCAGCAGCCTGAGGACAGCTACAACACCCCTCCACTTT.

This rearrangement joins TRBV5-6 to TRBJ1-1; D not resolved. Trimming cost V 0 bases and J 7 bases, with 4 bases left between them. This CDR3 region has 11 residues. Germline lookup yields CDR1 SGHDT and CDR2 YYEEEE. As DNA, the CDR3 is TGTGCCAGCAGCTTGGGACTTGAAGCTTTCTTT. Translating it yields CASSLGLEAFF.

The V gene is TRBV7-9, the J gene TRBJ2-5; weak D call: TRBD2 (6 bases). Germline loops: CDR1 SEHNR, CDR2 FQNEAQ (reference sequence). V lost 2 bases, J lost 5 bases, and 12 bases lay in between. The CDR3 has 14 amino acids. The CDR3: CASSLLREWETQYF. The CDR3 region has the DNA TGTGCCAGCAGCTTATTACGGGAGTGGGAGACCCAGTACTTC.

CDR3: CASSLSPLAGGYNEQFF. CDR3 in DNA: TGTGCCAGCAGCTTATCCCCTCTAGCGGGAGGGTACAATGAGCAGTTCTTC. The rearrangement links TRBV7-6 to TRBJ2-1, with 12 bases fitting TRBD2. After removal of 2 bases from V and 4 bases from J, the junction contained 6 bases not matched to a gene. The CDR3 consists of 17 residues. In germline, CDR1 is SGHVS, CDR2 FNYEAQ.

The chain joins TRBV27 to TRBJ2-7; 10 nucleotides line up with TRBD2. V trimming: 0 bases; J trimming: 7 bases; junction bases outside the gene matches: 6. CDR3 length: 15 amino acids. Per the germline V gene, CDR1 is MNHEY and CDR2 is SMNVEV (reference sequence). Here the CDR3 reads CASSLSSGRAWEQYF. For the CDR3, the DNA is TGTGCCAGCAGTTTATCAAGCGGGAGGGCCTGGGAGCAGTACTTC.

This clone was observed a single time. The chain combines TRBV30 with TRBJ2-7; D gene uncertain. V dropped 0 bases and J dropped 3 bases, with 9 bases sitting between them. From germline, CDR1 is GTSNPN and CDR2 SVGIG (reference sequence). CDR3 length equals 13 residues. CDR3 sequence: CAWSVSIYYEQYF. The DNA of the CDR3 is TGTGCCTGGAGTGTGAGTATTTACTACGAGCAGTACTTC.

The chain combines TRBV5-5 with TRBJ2-1; 14 bases agree with TRBD2. This CDR3 region has 16 residues. CDR1 is SGHKS, CDR2 YYEKEE, per germline (reference sequence). V shed 0 bases and J 5 bases; nucleotides not matched to a gene: 1. The CDR3 sequence: CASSLGTSGRNNEQFF. The CDR3 nucleotides read TGTGCCAGCAGCTTGGGGACTAGCGGGAGGAACAATGAGCAGTTCTTC. The whole variable domain, filled in from reference TRBV5-5 and TRBJ2-1, reads DAGVTQSPTHLIKTRGQQVTLRCSPISGHKSVSWYQQVLGQGPQFIFQYYEKEERGRGNFPDRFSARQFPNYSSELNVNALLLGDSALYLCASSLGTSGRNNEQFFGPGTRLTVL.

A word on this clone: It is unclear where the CDR3 begins or ends on the DNA, so no DNA is shown, and the CDR3 is as TCRdb lists it. The chain combines TRBV6-6 with TRBJ2-3; the D call in the table, TRBD1, was not verified against the DNA. The length of the CDR3 is 15 amino acids, counting both ends. Germline CDR1 MNHNY, CDR2 SVGAGI (reference sequence). The CDR3 reads CASSSSAGGTDTQYF.

V usage is TRBV27 and J usage is TRBJ2-1, with 8 nucleotides matching TRBD1. V was pared by 2 bases and J by 2 bases, with 5 bases of the junction left unmatched. Germline V gives CDR1 MNHEY, CDR2 SMNVEV (reference sequence). There are 16 residues in the CDR3. CDR3 coding DNA: TGTGCCAGCAGTTTAGGTTGGGACAGGCCCTACAATGAGCAGTTCTTC. Its translation: CASSLGWDRPYNEQFF.

V and J are TRBV19 and TRBJ1-1; a weak D match, TRBD1 (6 bases). Between the trimmed V and J ends, which lost 5 bases and 0 bases, there was a span of 13 bases. This CDR3 is 15 amino acids long. CDR1 and CDR2 (germline): LNHDA, SQIVND (reference sequence). CDR3 in DNA: TGTGCCAGTAGTTCCCTTGCAGGGGTGAACACTGAAGCTTTCTTT. It codes for CASSSLAGVNTEAFF.

Only a few counts were recorded for this clone. The gene calls are TRBV6-5 and TRBJ2-7, with TRBD2 as a possible D gene (6 bases). Germline loops: CDR1 MNHEY, CDR2 SVGAGI. Trimming cost V 6 bases and J 9 bases, with 15 bases left between them. CDR3 length equals 12 residues. This chain's CDR3 is CASSSSLGRQYF. CDR3 bases: TGTGCCAGCAGCTCCTCTCTCGGGAGGCAGTACTTC.

The chain employs TRBV10-2 and TRBJ2-5, with a weak D call TRBD2 (5 bases). Germline V gives CDR1 WSHSY, CDR2 SAAADI. V gave up 8 bases and J gave up 0 bases, with 7 bases separating them. CDR3 size: 12 residues. The CDR3 protein is CASSGYQETQYF. In DNA, the CDR3 is TGCGCCAGCTCGGGGTACCAAGAGACCCAGTACTTC.

The chain joins TRBV2 to TRBJ2-7; the match to TRBD2 covers 10 bases. V lost 3 bases and J lost 0; bases outside the gene matches: 8. From germline, CDR1 is SNHLY and CDR2 FYNNEI. This CDR3 has 17 amino acids. CDR3 DNA: TGTGCCAGCAGTGATGAACTAGCGGGACGAATCTCCTACGAGCAGTACTTC. It yields the protein CASSDELAGRISYEQYF.

V and J are TRBV7-9 and TRBJ2-7; 10 bases map to TRBD2. Trimming at V came to 3 bases and at J to 0 bases, leaving 8 bases not matched to a gene. CDR1 SEHNR and CDR2 FQNEAQ come from the germline V gene (reference sequence). CDR3 length: 17 residues. The CDR3 sequence: CASSLASGGLSSYEQYF. The CDR3 DNA reads TGTGCCAGCAGCTTGGCTAGCGGGGGCCTCAGCTCCTACGAGCAGTACTTC.

The V gene is TRBV30, the J gene TRBJ2-5; 14 positions match TRBD2. The CDR3 contains 17 residues. Trimming at V came to 3 bases and at J to 4 bases, leaving 10 bases not matched to a gene. Germline V gene data show CDR1 as GTSNPN and CDR2 as SVGIG (reference sequence). The DNA for the CDR3 is TGTGCCTGGAGCGGGGGGACCGGGACTAGCGGGAGAGAGACCCAGTACTTC. Translated, it gives CAWSGGTGTSGRETQYF. The whole variable domain, remainder taken from reference TRBV30 and TRBJ2-5, is SQTIHQWPATLVQPVGSPLSLECTVEGTSNPNLYWYRQAAGRGLQLLFYSVGIGQISSEVPQNLSASRPQDRQFILSSKKLLLSDSGFYLCAWSGGTGTSGRETQYFGPGTRLLVL.

This chain links TRBV7-9 with TRBJ2-7; D uncertain. This CDR3 comprises 12 residues. The germline V gene encodes CDR1 SEHNR and CDR2 FQNEAQ (reference sequence). V was trimmed by 5 bases and J by 4 bases, leaving 9 bases between them. CDR3 nucleotide sequence: TGTGCCAGCAGCCCAATCAGTTACGAGCAGTACTTC. It is translated as CASSPISYEQYF.